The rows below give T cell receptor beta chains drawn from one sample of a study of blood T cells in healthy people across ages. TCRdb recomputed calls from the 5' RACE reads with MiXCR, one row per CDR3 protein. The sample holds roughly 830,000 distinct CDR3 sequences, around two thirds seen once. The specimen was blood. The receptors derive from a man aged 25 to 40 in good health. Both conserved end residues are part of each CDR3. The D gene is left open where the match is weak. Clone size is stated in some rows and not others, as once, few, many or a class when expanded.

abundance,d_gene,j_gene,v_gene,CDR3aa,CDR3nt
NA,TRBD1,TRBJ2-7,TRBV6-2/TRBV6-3,CASSYLDRAHEQYF,TGTGCCAGCAGTTACCTGGACAGGGCCCACGAGCAGTACTTC
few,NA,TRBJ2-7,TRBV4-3,CASSPDSDYEQYF,TGCGCCAGCAGCCCGGACTCAGACTACGAGCAGTACTTC
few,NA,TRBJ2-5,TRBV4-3,CASSQDGRAEQYF,TGCGCCAGCAGCCAAGATGGCAGAGCTGAGCAGTACTTC
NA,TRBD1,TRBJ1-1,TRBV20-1,CSAAGGNTEAFF,TGCAGTGCTGCAGGGGGAAACACTGAAGCTTTCTTT
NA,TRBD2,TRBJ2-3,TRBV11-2,CASSSLAGYGTQYF,TGTGCCAGCAGCTCATTAGCGGGGTACGGTACGCAGTATTTT
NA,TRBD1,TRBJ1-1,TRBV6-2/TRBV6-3,CASSDRATEAFF,TGTGCCAGCAGTGACAGGGCCACTGAAGCTTTCTTT
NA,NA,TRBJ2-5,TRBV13,CASSLGPGVSDQYF,TGTGCCAGCAGCTTAGGCCCGGGGGTGAGCGACCAGTACTTC
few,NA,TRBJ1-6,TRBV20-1,CSVLIPGAYNSPLHF,TGCAGTGTCTTAATTCCGGGAGCTTATAATTCACCCCTCCACTTT
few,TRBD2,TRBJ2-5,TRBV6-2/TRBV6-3,CASSYSNNGLALQETQYF,TGTGCCAGCAGTTACTCGAATAATGGACTAGCCCTCCAAGAGACCCAGTACTTC
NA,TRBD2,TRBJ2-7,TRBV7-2,CASSQGSGGPSYEQYF,TGTGCCAGCAGCCAAGGTAGCGGGGGGCCCTCCTACGAGCAGTACTTC
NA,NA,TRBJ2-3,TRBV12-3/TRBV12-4,CASTRQGGSDTQYF,TGTGCCAGCACCCGCCAGGGTGGGTCAGATACGCAGTATTTT
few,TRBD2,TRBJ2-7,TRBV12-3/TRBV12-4,CASSDSGGIFYEQYF,TGTGCCAGCAGTGATAGCGGGGGAATATTCTACGAGCAGTACTTC
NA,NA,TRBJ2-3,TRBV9,CASSVGAESSTDTQYF,TGTGCCAGCAGCGTAGGGGCAGAGTCTAGCACAGATACGCAGTATTTT
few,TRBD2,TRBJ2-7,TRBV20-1,CSASIAGVPYEQYF,TGCAGTGCTAGTATAGCGGGGGTACCCTACGAGCAGTACTTC
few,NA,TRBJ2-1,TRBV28,CASSFSRAEQFF,TGTGCCAGCAGTTTTTCAAGGGCCGAGCAGTTCTTC
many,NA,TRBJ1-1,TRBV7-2,CASSLAGKNTEAFF,TGTGCCAGCAGCTTAGCGGGCAAGAACACTGAAGCTTTCTTT
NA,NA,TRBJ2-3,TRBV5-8,CASSLARQLSHTQYF,TGTGCCAGCAGCTTGGCTCGACAGCTTTCTCATACGCAGTATTTT
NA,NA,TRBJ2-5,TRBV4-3,CASSQVGGGETQYF,TGCGCCAGCAGCCAAGTTGGGGGCGGAGAGACCCAGTACTTC
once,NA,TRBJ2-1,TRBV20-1,CSAPTEYNEQFF,TGCAGTGCTCCCACCGAATACAATGAGCAGTTCTTC
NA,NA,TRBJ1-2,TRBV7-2,CASSLVGGSNYGYTF,TGTGCCAGCAGCTTAGTAGGAGGGAGTAACTATGGCTACACCTTC
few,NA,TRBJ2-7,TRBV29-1,CSVLDSGAYEQYF,TGCAGCGTGCTAGACTCAGGGGCCTACGAGCAGTACTTC
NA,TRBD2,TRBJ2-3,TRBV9,CASSPRTSGGATQYF,TGTGCCAGCAGCCCACGGACTAGCGGGGGGGCTACGCAGTATTTT
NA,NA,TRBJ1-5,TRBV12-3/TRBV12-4,CASSLSGGGDNQPQHF,TGTGCCAGCAGTTTATCGGGGGGAGGGGACAATCAGCCCCAGCATTTT
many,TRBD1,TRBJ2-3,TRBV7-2,CASSPGGSTDTQYF,TGTGCCAGCAGCCCAGGGGGCTCCACAGATACGCAGTATTTT
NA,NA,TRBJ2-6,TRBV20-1,CSAEPGSGANVLTF,TGCAGTGCGGAGCCGGGCTCTGGGGCCAACGTCCTGACTTTC